This section outlines one T cell receptor beta chain sequence together with its context. PCR was performed using 60 Vbeta and 13 Jbeta primers. The table came from immunoSEQ multiplex PCR; TCRdb's copy has only in-frame clones and leaves some out. In the table there are some 150,000 clones, 60% to 75% of which are singletons. The CDR3 runs to 14 residues. Germline assignment: CDR1 LNHDA and CDR2 SQIVND (reference sequence). Between the trimmed V and J ends, which lost 5 bases and 8 bases, there was a span of 18 bases. These data belong to a study of cytomegalovirus exposure and HLA in healthy donors. The sequence derives from a man aged 18 to 29 in good health and CMV-seronegative. Sequencing was performed on PBMCs. This rearrangement joins TRBV19 to TRBJ1-2; no clear D. The CDR3 coding sequence is TGTGCCAGTAGTCAGCGGAGGGCAGATAACGGCTACACCTTC. Translated, it gives CASSQRRADNGYTF.